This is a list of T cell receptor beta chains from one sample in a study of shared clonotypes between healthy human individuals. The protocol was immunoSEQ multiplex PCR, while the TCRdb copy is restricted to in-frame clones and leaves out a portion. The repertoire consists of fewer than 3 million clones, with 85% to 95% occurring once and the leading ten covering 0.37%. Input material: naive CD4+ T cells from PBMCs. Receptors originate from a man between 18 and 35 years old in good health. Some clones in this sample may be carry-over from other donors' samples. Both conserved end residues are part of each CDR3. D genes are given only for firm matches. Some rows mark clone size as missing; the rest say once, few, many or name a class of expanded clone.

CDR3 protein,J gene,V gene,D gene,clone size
CASSVTSGSQETQYF,TRBJ2-5,TRBV5-4,TRBD2,.
CASSFDLGGEPYEQYF,TRBJ2-7,TRBV7-9,.,once
CASRFTSTDTQYF,TRBJ2-3,TRBV7-2,.,.
CASSLAGGWTDTQYF,TRBJ2-3,TRBV11-2,TRBD1,.
CASSISHSNTEAFF,TRBJ1-1,TRBV5-1,.,.
CASSQRLQGLNYEQYF,TRBJ2-7,TRBV4-1,TRBD1,.
CASSGPTYTQYF,TRBJ2-3,TRBV25-1,.,.
CASSRGFFGGANVLTF,TRBJ2-6,TRBV5-6,.,.
CASSGTRANYGYTF,TRBJ1-2,TRBV2,.,.
CASSPNLAATSTDTQYF,TRBJ2-3,TRBV18,.,.
CASSPGPGAQYF,TRBJ2-5,TRBV7-6,.,once
CSARQGADQPQHF,TRBJ1-5,TRBV29-1,TRBD1,.
CASSLFSPTSGDEQYF,TRBJ2-7,TRBV27,TRBD2,few
CASSIGGTGNTGELFF,TRBJ2-2,TRBV19,TRBD1,.
CASSLGGYRDTEAFF,TRBJ1-1,TRBV5-5,.,.
CASSLVVATGELFF,TRBJ2-2,TRBV5-1,.,.
CASSQVDGADQEKLFF,TRBJ1-4,TRBV4-3,.,.
CASSPRGQNGNTIYF,TRBJ1-3,TRBV9,TRBD1,.
CAGGGLTSGRFNEQFF,TRBJ2-1,TRBV6-7,TRBD2,.
CASSVGTSGSIEQFF,TRBJ2-1,TRBV11-2,TRBD2,.
CASSGTRDYTTDTQYF,TRBJ2-3,TRBV9,TRBD2,.
CASSRSRGTEAFF,TRBJ1-1,TRBV14,TRBD1,.
CASSGTDRTYEQYF,TRBJ2-7,TRBV28,TRBD1,.
CASSLYRTGQSYTF,TRBJ1-2,TRBV19,.,.
CASSQAYNQPQHF,TRBJ1-5,TRBV11-2,.,.
CASSMSRETQYF,TRBJ2-5,TRBV19,.,.
CASSLVVGPTEAFF,TRBJ1-1,TRBV7-2,.,once